The next 20 T cell receptor beta chains were all read from a single sample in a study of T cells in Graves' hyperthyroidism and ophthalmopathy. Using RNA transcripts as the source, TCR beta CDR3 regions were amplified. RT-PCR in the first round (using the HTBI primer set) targeted the TCR CDR3. TCRdb re-called the multiplex PCR reads through MiXCR, storing one row per CDR3 protein. Among about 580,000 distinct CDR3 sequences listed, about 45% were seen once. The sample was peripheral blood or thyroid tissue (not recorded which). The source of these receptors is a young woman with Graves' hyperthyroidism.

This clonotype was seen ten or more times. The chain recombines TRBV2 with TRBJ2-7, with D uncertain. V was shortened by 10 bases and J by 1 base, with 14 bases between the two germline ends. Germline V gene lookup returns CDR1 SNHLY and CDR2 FYNNEI. The CDR3 is 13 amino acids. The CDR3 DNA reads TGTGCCAACCCGGTTCCTCCTTCCTACGAGCAGTACTTC. Residues: CANPVPPSYEQYF.

The rearrangement joins TRBV19 to TRBJ2-3; D may be TRBD1 (7 bases). Germline V gives CDR1 LNHDA, CDR2 SQIVND (reference sequence). V dropped 7 bases and J dropped 12 bases, with 20 bases sitting between them. The CDR3 contains 13 residues. The CDR3, as DNA: TGTGCCAGTAATCGCGGGCGGGACAGCGCACAGTATTTT. Its protein is CASNRGRDSAQYF.

J is TRBJ1-4 and V is TRBV9; D gene uncertain. Germline CDR1 reads SGDLS; CDR2 reads YYNGEE. Trimming shortened V by 4 bases and J by 8 bases, and 18 bases separated the two germline ends. The CDR3 contains 15 residues. The DNA of the CDR3 is TGTGCCAGCAGCCCTGCCCTTGAGCCGGGCGAAAAACTGTTTTTT. It is translated as CASSPALEPGEKLFF. Based on the CDR3 plus reference TRBV9 and TRBJ1-4, the full variable domain is DSGVTQTPKHLITATGQRVTLRCSPRSGDLSVYWYQQSLDQGLQFLIQYYNGEERAKGNILERFSAQQFPDLHSELNLSSLELGDSALYFCASSPALEPGEKLFFGSGTQLSVL.

The rearrangement joins TRBV12-5 to TRBJ2-2, with 15 bases fitting TRBD2. J was trimmed by 1 base and V by 1 base; bases with no gene match: 7. Germline lookup yields CDR1 LGHNT and CDR2 FRNRAP. The CDR3 sequence is 20 residues long. The CDR3 sequence is CASGLGTSGRGEGNTGELFF. The CDR3 region has the DNA TGTGCTAGTGGTTTGGGGACTAGCGGGAGGGGTGAGGGGAACACCGGGGAGCTGTTTTTT.

This clonotype showed up many times. The chain uses TRBV4-3 and TRBJ1-1, with D possibly TRBD1 on 6 matching bases. Germline loops: CDR1 LGHNA, CDR2 YSLEER. This CDR3 is 13 amino acids long. V was pared by 0 bases and J by 11 bases, with 13 bases between. CDR3 in amino acids: CASSQEYRDGAFF. The CDR3 DNA reads as TGCGCCAGCAGCCAAGAGTACAGGGACGGGGCTTTCTTT.

This clonotype was counted once. The DNA of the CDR3 is TGTGCCAGCAGCTTAGGGACTAGACTAGCGGGACGAAATGAGCAGTTCTTC. This codes for CASSLGTRLAGRNEQFF. The rearrangement joins TRBV7-9 to TRBJ2-1, with 11 bases aligning to TRBD2. The V gene end was trimmed by 1 base and the J gene end by 7 bases; junction bases not matched to a gene: 9. CDR3 length: 17 residues. Germline CDR1 is SEHNR and CDR2 is FQNEAQ (reference sequence).

This clonotype was recorded many times. An end of the junction differs from the germline gene, which may be a read error. The genes are TRBV20-1 and TRBJ1-2, with a weak D call TRBD1 (5 bases). The CDR3 has 10 amino acids. Germline CDR1 is DFQATT and CDR2 is SNEGSKA (reference sequence). The chain's CDR3 is CSASRDGYTF. As DNA, the CDR3 is TGCAGCGCTAGCAGGGATGGCTACACCTTC.

This clonotype has at least ten counts. The chain uses TRBV13 and TRBJ1-2, with TRBD1 matching over 8 bases. In germline, CDR1 is PRHDT, CDR2 FYEKMQ (reference sequence). The V and J ends lost 5 bases and 3 bases, in that order; junction bases with no gene match: 14. The CDR3 extends over 17 amino acids. The CDR3 sequence: CASSVAPQGAPDYGYTF. In DNA form, the CDR3 reads TGTGCCAGCAGCGTAGCGCCCCAGGGGGCGCCGGACTATGGCTACACCTTC.

The chain couples TRBV5-6 to TRBJ2-7, with D hard to call. Germline-derived CDR1 and CDR2 are SGHDT and YYEEEE. The CDR3 covers 16 residues. V was cut by 1 base and J by 0 bases, with 14 bases left in between. The CDR3 DNA follows: TGTGCCAGCAGCTTGTCCAGACATATGACCTCCTACGAGCAGTACTTC. Amino acid sequence: CASSLSRHMTSYEQYF.

J is TRBJ2-7 and V is TRBV10-3; no firm D call. Between the trimmed V and J ends, which lost 0 bases and 1 base, there was a span of 10 bases. The CDR3 runs to 15 residues. From germline, CDR1 is ENHRY and CDR2 SYGVKD. CDR3 sequence: CAISESAGNSYEQYF. The DNA of the CDR3 is TGTGCCATCAGTGAGTCAGCTGGAAATTCCTACGAGCAGTACTTC.

Notes on this clonotype: The conserved final phenylalanine or tryptophan is absent from the CDR3, which likely points to a read error. Because the CDR3's place on the DNA is in doubt, the DNA is left out and the CDR3 is given as listed by TCRdb. The chain employs TRBV27 and TRBJ1-4. CDR1 and CDR2 (germline): MNHEY, SMNVEV (reference sequence). Termini included, the CDR3 measures 8 amino acids. The CDR3 is CASSLRQD.

The chain couples TRBV29-1 to TRBJ1-5, with 9 bases that match TRBD1. The CDR3 has 14 amino acids. Trimming at V came to 8 bases and at J to 3 bases, leaving 8 bases not matched to a gene. CDR1 is SQVTM, CDR2 ANQGSEA, per germline. CDR3 nucleotide sequence: TGCAGCTTCACCGGACAGGGGCACAATCAGCCCCAGCATTTT. It is translated as CSFTGQGHNQPQHF.

There are many counts of this clonotype. The chain combines TRBV5-1 with TRBJ1-6, with 9 bases that match TRBD1. The CDR3 is 16 amino acids. Germline loops: CDR1 SGHRS, CDR2 YFSETQ. J gave up 2 bases and V 4 bases, and 4 bases lay outside the gene matches. The CDR3 loop is CASSRTGVAYNSPLHF. In DNA, the CDR3 is TGCGCCAGCAGCAGGACAGGGGTTGCCTATAATTCACCCCTCCACTTT.

V and J are TRBV15 and TRBJ1-1; 8 bases are a match to TRBD1. The V gene's germline CDR1 is LNHNV and CDR2 YYDKDF (reference sequence). J gave up 5 bases and V 2 bases, and 4 bases lay outside the gene matches. CDR3 length equals 14 residues. Written as DNA, the CDR3 is TGTGCCACCAGCAGACAGGGGGCCGGGACTGAAGCTTTCTTT. The encoded protein is CATSRQGAGTEAFF. The variable domain in full, with the rest retrieved from reference TRBV15 and TRBJ1-1, is DAMVIQNPRYQVTQFGKPVTLSCSQTLNHNVMYWYQQKSSQAPKLLFHYYDKDFNNEADTPDNFQSRRPNTSFCFLDIRSPGLGDTAMYLCATSRQGAGTEAFFGQGTRLTVV.

V and J are TRBV11-1 and TRBJ1-1; 7 nucleotides line up with TRBD1. Germline V gene data show CDR1 as SGHAT and CDR2 as FQDESV (reference sequence). Trimming took 4 bases from V and 7 from J; bases not matched to a gene: 9. The CDR3 totals 14 residues. CDR3: CASSSDRASGEAFF. The CDR3 nucleotides are TGTGCCAGCAGCTCCGACAGGGCCTCGGGTGAAGCTTTCTTT.

This clonotype appeared a single time. V and J are TRBV19 and TRBJ1-1; 9 bases align to TRBD1. Trimming removed 4 bases from V and 4 bases from J; junction bases left unmatched: 4. The CDR3 extends over 14 amino acids. Germline V CDR1 and CDR2: LNHDA, SQIVND (reference sequence). The CDR3 here is CASSRRQGGTEAFF. The CDR3 DNA sequence: TGTGCCAGTAGTAGAAGACAGGGGGGCACTGAAGCTTTCTTT.

The rearrangement uses TRBV10-2 and TRBJ2-1; D may correspond to TRBD1 or TRBD2 (5 bases each). The CDR3 runs 14 residues. The germline gives CDR1 WSHSY, CDR2 SAAADI. Trimming pared 0 bases from V and 8 bases from J, leaving 11 bases between. The CDR3 spells CASSESSGSDEQFF. CDR3 coding DNA: TGCGCCAGCAGTGAGTCTTCAGGGAGCGATGAGCAGTTCTTC.

In its sample, this clonotype was seen many times. The chain employs TRBV2 and TRBJ1-5; D gene ambiguous. The CDR3 runs to 14 residues. Germline assignment: CDR1 SNHLY and CDR2 FYNNEI. V was shortened by 3 bases and J by 2 bases, with 8 bases between the two germline ends. This CDR3 is CASSEGFGNQPQHF. As DNA, the CDR3 is TGTGCCAGCAGTGAGGGTTTTGGCAATCAGCCCCAGCATTTT.

The V call is TRBV7-2, the J call TRBJ1-2, with TRBD1 matching 12 bases. Germline lookup yields CDR1 SGHTA and CDR2 FQGNSA. The CDR3 loop spans 14 amino acids. The ends lost 7 bases at V and 8 bases at J; junction bases unmatched: 8. The DNA of the CDR3 is TGTGCCAGCACCCGGGACAGGGGGCGGTTCGGCTACACCTTC. This codes for CASTRDRGRFGYTF.

The chain couples TRBV7-2 to TRBJ1-6, with no clear D. Trimming removed 7 bases from V and 10 bases from J, with 14 bases in between. CDR1 SGHTA and CDR2 FQGNSA come from the germline V gene. The CDR3 runs to 13 residues. The CDR3 DNA sequence: TGTGCCAGCACAGCGGGAGGCGGATCACCCCTCCACTTT. Amino acid sequence: CASTAGGGSPLHF.